This T cell receptor beta chain comes out of a study of T cell repertoires in cytomegalovirus infection. Study in general: CMV epitopes, recently identified HLA-C-restricted and well-studied HLA-B-restricted, were used.

A word on this clonotype: Antigen: not known.

TCRdb analysed the reads with MiXCR anew, one entry per CDR3 protein. The repertoire holds approximately 150,000 distinct CDR3 sequences, with about 22% as singletons. Study-wide results and limits: Summed frequency of shared TCR beta families picked out CMV carriers who also had the relevant HLA.

The clonotype comes from a human donor in good health (CMV status not recorded). Some clones in this sample may be carry-over from other donors' samples. Material: CD8+ T cells from cultured PBMCs, obtained from culture after CMV antigen stimulation.

The CDR3 nucleotides are TGTGCCAGCAGCCCCGAAAGGCAGACCTACGAGCAGTACTTC. This encodes CASSPERQTYEQYF. V is TRBV3-1 and J is TRBJ2-7; D not certain. The CDR3 loop spans 14 amino acids. Deletions cut 4 bases from V and 2 bases from J, with 12 bases between. Germline V gene lookup returns CDR1 LGHDT and CDR2 YNNKEL (reference sequence).